The 9 T cell receptor beta chains listed next were all sequenced from one sample in a study of blood T cell repertoires in COVID-19. Assay used: immunoSEQ multiplex PCR; TCRdb lists only in-frame clones, some missing. The sample lists fewer than 350,000 clones, roughly 86% seen once, with about 8.7% in the top ten. The specimen was peripheral blood. Receptors were obtained from a man between 35 and 55 years old with active or convalescent COVID-19.

The chain uses TRBV3-1 (or the pseudogene TRBV3-2) and TRBJ1-3; D remains unclear. The germline V gene has CDR1 LGHDT and CDR2 YNNKEL (reference sequence). Trimming shortened V by 4 bases and J by 5 bases, and 15 bases separated the two germline ends. CDR3 size: 15 residues. For the CDR3, the DNA is TGTGCCAGCAGCCCCACTGTGGACTACAGAAACACCATATATTTT. It is translated as CASSPTVDYRNTIYF.

This chain joins TRBV13 and TRBJ2-3; the D gene is possibly TRBD1 (5 bases). Germline CDR1 and CDR2: PRHDT and FYEKMQ (reference sequence). Deletions cut 4 bases from V and 5 bases from J, with 25 bases between. This CDR3 is built from 18 residues. The CDR3, as DNA: TGTGCCAGCAGCTCCCGGGCACAAGGGGCCAGTCCTAGAGATACGCAGTATTTT. It is translated as CASSSRAQGASPRDTQYF.

The V call is TRBV9, the J call TRBJ2-7; D gene uncertain. This CDR3 has 13 residues. Deletions cut 0 bases from V and 3 bases from J, with 7 bases between. Germline V gene sequence: CDR1 SGDLS, CDR2 YYNGEE. CDR3 loop: CASSVGEVYEQYF. CDR3 DNA sequence: TGTGCCAGCAGCGTAGGAGAAGTCTACGAGCAGTACTTC.

The V call is TRBV4-1, the J call TRBJ2-1; TRBD2 matches 13 bases. Germline loops: CDR1 MGHRA, CDR2 YSYEKL. V dropped 6 bases and J dropped 0; count of bases not matched to a gene: 11. There are 19 residues in the CDR3. The CDR3 nucleotides are TGCGCCAGCAGTCGAACGGGACTAGCGGGACCGAGCTCCTACAATGAGCAGTTCTTC. This codes for CASSRTGLAGPSSYNEQFF.

The chain carries TRBV11-3 and TRBJ2-2, with 8 bases lining up with TRBD1. The CDR3 runs to 15 residues. Germline lookup yields CDR1 SGHNT and CDR2 YENEEA. J was trimmed by 7 bases and V by 4 bases; bases with no gene match: 8. CDR3 sequence reads: CASSSRQGLGGELFF. The CDR3 coding sequence is TGTGCCAGCAGCTCCCGACAGGGGTTAGGCGGGGAGCTGTTTTTT.

This chain links TRBV30 with TRBJ2-5; D call uncertain. CDR1 is GTSNPN, CDR2 SVGIG, per germline (reference sequence). The V gene lost 0 bases and the J gene lost 2 bases, with 7 bases spanning the gap. This CDR3 is built from 13 residues. In nucleotides, the CDR3 is TGTGCCTGGAGTGTATCTGTTCAAGAGACCCAGTACTTC. It specifies CAWSVSVQETQYF.

The V and J genes are TRBV10-3 and TRBJ2-2; the match to TRBD2 covers 8 bases. Looked up from germline, CDR1 is ENHRY and CDR2 is SYGVKD. V shed 2 bases and J 6 bases; nucleotides not matched to a gene: 5. The CDR3 is 15 residues long. The CDR3: CAISEPAGVSGELFF. The CDR3 DNA reads TGTGCCATCAGTGAGCCAGCGGGAGTATCCGGGGAGCTGTTTTTT.

The chain employs TRBV7-9 and TRBJ1-6; the D is unclear. The V and J ends lost 5 bases and 10 bases respectively, with 12 bases between them. The CDR3 extends over 13 amino acids. The V gene's germline CDR1 is SEHNR and CDR2 FQNEAQ (reference sequence). The CDR3 loop is CASSETMTSPLHF. The CDR3 DNA is TGTGCCAGCAGCGAGACCATGACATCACCCCTCCACTTT.

DNA for the CDR3: TGTGCCAGCAGTAACCGGGACAACCAAAATGAGCAGTTCTTC. It encodes CASSNRDNQNEQFF. The chain employs TRBV28 and TRBJ2-1, with D perhaps matching TRBD1 (6 bases). Trimming removed 5 bases at V and 7 bases at J, with 15 bases between. Germline V lookup: CDR1 MDHEN, CDR2 SYDVKM. The CDR3 length is 14 residues.